The subject of this entry is one T cell receptor beta chain. The data belong to a study of T cell changes during pregnancy in multiple sclerosis. This table comes from immunoSEQ multiplex PCR, and its TCRdb copy is limited to in-frame clones, with some not included. The sample holds 50,000 or so clones, about nine tenths seen once. V was pared by 6 bases and J by 2 bases, with 10 bases between. The CDR3 runs to 13 residues. Germline V gene data show CDR1 as MGHRA and CDR2 as YSYEKL. This clonotype was obtained from a female donor with multiple sclerosis, enrolled in a pregnancy study. The source was CD4+ T cells from peripheral blood mononuclear cells, collected in the second trimester of pregnancy. The rearrangement joins TRBV4-1 to TRBJ1-2; the D is unclear. The CDR3 region has the DNA TGCGCCAGCAGTTTCGGGGAGAACTATGGCTACACCTTC. This gives the protein CASSFGENYGYTF.